The 14 T cell receptor beta chains in this list originate from one sample, sequenced in a study of Ad26.COV2.S vaccination and SARS-CoV-2 variants. Sequencing used immunoSEQ multiplex PCR; TCRdb keeps in-frame clones, though not all of them. The repertoire includes approximately 140,000 clones, about nine tenths of them detected once, and approximately 5% sits in the top ten. The sample here was peripheral blood, taken after recovery from COVID-19. The source of these receptors is a human donor who had recovered from COVID-19.

The chain combines TRBV28 with TRBJ1-2; a possible D gene is TRBD1 (6 bases). Looked up from germline, CDR1 is MDHEN and CDR2 is SYDVKM. With 6 bases removed from V and 2 bases from J, the gap between germline ends came to 16 bases. This CDR3 is built from 15 residues. DNA for the CDR3: TGTGCCAGCAGAGTTTTACAGGGAGGAAACTATGGCTACACCTTC. Amino acid sequence: CASRVLQGGNYGYTF.

The chain links TRBV7-2 to TRBJ1-1; 9 positions agree with TRBD1. The CDR3 totals 15 residues. Per the germline V gene, CDR1 is SGHTA and CDR2 is FQGNSA. J was trimmed by 8 bases and V by 3 bases; bases with no gene match: 10. CDR3 DNA: TGTGCCAGCAGCTTCGACGTCCCGGGACAGGGAGAAGCTTTCTTT. It codes for CASSFDVPGQGEAFF. Full variable domain (outside the CDR3, taken from reference TRBV7-2 and TRBJ1-1): GAGVSQSPSNKVTEKGKDVELRCDPISGHTALYWYRQSLGQGLEFLIYFQGNSAPDKSGLPSDRFSAERTGGSVSTLTIQRTQQEDSAVYLCASSFDVPGQGEAFFGQGTRLTVV.

CDR3 sequence (DNA): TGTGCCAGCAGCCAAGTATGGGGCACACCGAATGAAAAACTGTTTTTT. It specifies CASSQVWGTPNEKLFF. V gene TRBV3-1 (or the pseudogene TRBV3-2) combines with J gene TRBJ1-4; perhaps TRBD1 as D (5 bases). The V end lost 1 base, the J end lost 5 bases, and 14 bases lay between the germline ends. The CDR3 consists of 16 residues. The V gene's germline CDR1 is LGHDT and CDR2 YNNKEL (reference sequence).

The chain links TRBV10-1 to TRBJ2-7, with D possibly matching TRBD1 (6 bases). Germline loops: CDR1 WNHNN, CDR2 SYGVQD (reference sequence). This CDR3 spans 14 amino acids. V dropped 4 bases and J dropped 2 bases, with 12 bases sitting between them. The CDR3 reads CASSATGQPYEQYF. CDR3 bases: TGCGCCAGCAGTGCAACAGGACAGCCCTACGAGCAGTACTTC.

Written as DNA, the CDR3 is TGTGCCAGCTCTACGGGACAGGGAAACTCACCCCTCCACTTT. Translating it yields CASSTGQGNSPLHF. This chain uses TRBV18 with TRBJ1-6; 9 nucleotides align to TRBD1. With 6 bases clipped from V and 10 bases from J, the junction kept 7 bases outside the gene matches. The length of the CDR3 is 14 residues. Germline CDR1 is KGHSH and CDR2 is LQKENI.

This sequence joins TRBV30 and TRBJ1-1, with D perhaps TRBD1 (6 bases). There are 16 residues in the CDR3. With 2 bases removed from V and 1 base from J, the gap between germline ends came to 17 bases. The germline V gene has CDR1 GTSNPN and CDR2 SVGIG (reference sequence). The CDR3 DNA reads as TGTGCCTGGAGTACTGGGGCAGGGGAGTGGAACACTGAAGCTTTCTTT. Translating gives CAWSTGAGEWNTEAFF. Drawing the rest from reference TRBV30 and TRBJ1-1, the complete variable domain is SQTIHQWPATLVQPVGSPLSLECTVEGTSNPNLYWYRQAAGRGLQLLFYSVGIGQISSEVPQNLSASRPQDRQFILSSKKLLLSDSGFYLCAWSTGAGEWNTEAFFGQGTRLTVV.

The chain has TRBV14 and TRBJ2-1; a possible D gene is TRBD1 (5 bases). This CDR3 contains 13 residues. Germline CDR1 and CDR2: SGHDN and FVKESK. With 0 bases removed from V and 15 bases from J, the gap between germline ends came to 15 bases. This chain's CDR3 is CASSQDYDFRGFF. As DNA, the CDR3 is TGTGCCAGCAGCCAAGACTACGATTTTAGGGGGTTCTTC.

This chain connects TRBV19 to TRBJ1-1; D ambiguous. The CDR3 sequence is 15 residues long. Trimming removed 0 bases from V and 4 bases from J, with 12 bases in between. CDR1 is LNHDA, CDR2 SQIVND, per germline (reference sequence). DNA of the CDR3: TGTGCCAGTAGTATAGAAAATAACCGTCTCACTGAAGCTTTCTTT. Translating gives CASSIENNRLTEAFF.

The CDR3 sequence: CASSYGAGGIETQYF. The CDR3 coding sequence is TGTGCCAGCAGTTACGGTGCGGGGGGGATTGAGACCCAGTACTTC. The rearrangement uses TRBV6-5 and TRBJ2-5; 9 positions match TRBD2. Looked up from germline, CDR1 is MNHEY and CDR2 is SVGAGI. V shed 2 bases and J 5 bases; nucleotides not matched to a gene: 6. This CDR3 spans 15 amino acids.

The genes are TRBV5-1 and TRBJ1-1; D gene unclear. Trimming stripped 6 bases from V and 1 base from J, with 13 bases between. Germline CDR1 is SGHRS and CDR2 is YFSETQ. There are 14 residues in the CDR3. CDR3 residues: CASTKDGANTEAFF. CDR3 nucleotides: TGCGCCAGCACCAAAGACGGTGCGAACACTGAAGCTTTCTTT.

The rearrangement joins TRBV7-2 to TRBJ2-3; TRBD2 matches at 12 bases. Looked up from germline, CDR1 is SGHTA and CDR2 is FQGNSA. The CDR3 has 17 amino acids. With V trimmed by 5 bases and J by 4 bases, 10 bases remained unmatched. The CDR3 coding sequence is TGTGCCAGCAGCCTATTCCCCGGGACTAGCGGGTCAGATACGCAGTATTTT. Translating it yields CASSLFPGTSGSDTQYF.

The rearrangement joins TRBV5-5 to TRBJ1-2; TRBD1 aligns across 9 bases. The germline V gene has CDR1 SGHKS and CDR2 YYEKEE (reference sequence). This CDR3 region has 15 residues. With 5 bases clipped from V and 3 bases from J, the junction kept 8 bases outside the gene matches. The CDR3 reads CASRARDREDYGYTF. CDR3 nucleotide sequence: TGTGCCAGCAGAGCGCGGGACAGGGAGGACTATGGCTACACCTTC.

The chain combines TRBV7-2 with TRBJ2-3; 8 nucleotides line up with TRBD2. Trimming at V came to 1 base and at J to 1 base, leaving 4 bases not matched to a gene. The CDR3 has 16 amino acids. Germline loops: CDR1 SGHTA, CDR2 FQGNSA. CDR3: CASSLVSGGGTDTQYF. The DNA for the CDR3 is TGTGCCAGCAGCTTAGTGAGCGGGGGAGGCACAGATACGCAGTATTTT. The complete variable domain, with remaining parts taken from reference TRBV7-2 and TRBJ2-3, reads GAGVSQSPSNKVTEKGKDVELRCDPISGHTALYWYRQSLGQGLEFLIYFQGNSAPDKSGLPSDRFSAERTGGSVSTLTIQRTQQEDSAVYLCASSLVSGGGTDTQYFGPGTRLTVL.

In its sample, this clone was seen a few times. The CDR3 coding sequence is TGTGCCAGCAGTACGCCTGACCCCGGGGGTAGGTATGGCTACACCTTC. Amino acids: CASSTPDPGGRYGYTF. This sequence joins TRBV28 and TRBJ1-2; perhaps TRBD1 as D (5 bases). This CDR3 contains 16 residues. The V end lost 5 bases, the J end lost 5 bases, and 21 bases lay between the germline ends. Germline CDR1 and CDR2: MDHEN and SYDVKM.